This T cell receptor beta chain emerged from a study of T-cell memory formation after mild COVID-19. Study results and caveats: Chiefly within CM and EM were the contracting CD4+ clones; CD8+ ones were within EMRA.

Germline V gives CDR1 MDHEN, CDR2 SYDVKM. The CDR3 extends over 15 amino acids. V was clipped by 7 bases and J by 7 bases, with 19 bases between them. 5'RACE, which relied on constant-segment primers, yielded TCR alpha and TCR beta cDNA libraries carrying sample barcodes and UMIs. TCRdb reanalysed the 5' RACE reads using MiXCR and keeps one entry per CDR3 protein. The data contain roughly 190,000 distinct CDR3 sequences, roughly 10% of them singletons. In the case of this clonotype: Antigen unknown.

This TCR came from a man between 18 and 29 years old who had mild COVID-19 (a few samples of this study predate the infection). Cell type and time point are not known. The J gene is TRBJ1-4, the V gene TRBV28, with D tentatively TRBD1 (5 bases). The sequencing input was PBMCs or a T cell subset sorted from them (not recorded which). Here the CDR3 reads CASTTFGGSGEKLFF. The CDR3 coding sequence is TGTGCCAGCACCACCTTCGGGGGTTCGGGTGAAAAACTGTTTTTT.